One TCR beta chain is described in this entry. This specimen comes from a study of blood T cell repertoires in COVID-19. Clones were sequenced by immunoSEQ multiplex PCR, and TCRdb holds only the in-frame ones, with some missing. Of 80,000 to 100,000 clones listed, approximately 87% are singletons. Germline V gene sequence: CDR1 SQVTM, CDR2 ANQGSEA. This CDR3 is built from 17 residues. Trimming removed 3 bases from V and 0 bases from J; junction bases left unmatched: 11. The sequence was collected from a human donor in a cohort sampled during active COVID-19. The chain couples TRBV29-1 to TRBJ2-7; TRBD1 matches 10 bases. Sequencing was done on a sample of peripheral blood. Written as DNA, the CDR3 is TGCAGCGTTGACCGTCCCGGGACAGGGGCCCACTCCTACGAGCAGTACTTC. The encoded protein is CSVDRPGTGAHSYEQYF.